This T cell receptor (beta chain) was sequenced for a study of vaccination effects on CD4 cells after COVID-19. The assay was immunoSEQ multiplex PCR, and TCRdb's table has in-frame clones only and misses some. This sample has about 73,000 clones, with roughly 73% found just once. The CDR3 extends over 19 amino acids. V was cut by 2 bases and J by 2 bases, with 22 bases left in between. Germline V gene sequence: CDR1 MNHNS, CDR2 SASEGT. General observations from the study: Limitations: small convalescent group and missing early post-infection timepoints.

For this clone: Its antigen is still unknown.

Between days 9 and 10 of culture, CD4+ T cells were separated out. Two doses of either BNT162b2 or mRNA-1273 were given to each participant. The clonotype was recovered from a human donor who received a COVID-19 vaccine. The chain combines TRBV6-1 with TRBJ1-5; D is perhaps TRBD1 (6 bases). The sample was CD4+ T cells from PBMCs cultured without peptide, taken after COVID-19 vaccination. The CDR3 bases are TGTGCCAGCAGTGAAAATGGGTGGGACACCTACCCACGCAATCAGCCCCAGCATTTT. Encoded protein: CASSENGWDTYPRNQPQHF.